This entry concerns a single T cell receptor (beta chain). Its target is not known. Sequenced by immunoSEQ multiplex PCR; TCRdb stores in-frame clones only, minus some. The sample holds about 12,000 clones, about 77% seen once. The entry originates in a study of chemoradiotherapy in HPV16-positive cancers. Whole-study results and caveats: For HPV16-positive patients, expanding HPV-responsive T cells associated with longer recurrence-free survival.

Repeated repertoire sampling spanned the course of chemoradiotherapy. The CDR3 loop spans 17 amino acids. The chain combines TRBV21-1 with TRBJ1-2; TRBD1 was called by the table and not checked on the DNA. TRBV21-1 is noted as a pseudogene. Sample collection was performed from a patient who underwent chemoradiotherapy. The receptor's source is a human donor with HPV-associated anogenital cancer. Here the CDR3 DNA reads TGTGCCAGCAGCAAAAGGATCCCGACCGGGACAGTGTATGGCTACACCTTC. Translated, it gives CASSKRIPTGTVYGYTF.